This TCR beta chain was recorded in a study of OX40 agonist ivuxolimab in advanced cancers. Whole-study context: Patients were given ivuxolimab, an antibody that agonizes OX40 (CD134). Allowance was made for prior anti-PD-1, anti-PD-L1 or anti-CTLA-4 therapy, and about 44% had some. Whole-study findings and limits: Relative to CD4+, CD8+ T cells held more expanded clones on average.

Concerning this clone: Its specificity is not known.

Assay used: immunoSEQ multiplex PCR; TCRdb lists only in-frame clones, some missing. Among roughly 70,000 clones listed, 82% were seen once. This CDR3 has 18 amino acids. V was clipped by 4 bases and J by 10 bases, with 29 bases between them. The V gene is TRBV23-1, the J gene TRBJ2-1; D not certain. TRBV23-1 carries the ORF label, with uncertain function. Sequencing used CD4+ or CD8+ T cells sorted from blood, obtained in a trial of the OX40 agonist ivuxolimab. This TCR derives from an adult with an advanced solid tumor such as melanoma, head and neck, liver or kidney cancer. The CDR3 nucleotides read TGCGCCAGCAGTCGGGTTTCATCAGATTCCAGGCTTGGCCACGAGCAGTTCTTC. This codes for CASSRVSSDSRLGHEQFF.